This TCR beta chain was captured by sequencing in a study of beta chain features in type 1 diabetes. A heparinised blood draw that averaged about 116 mL was obtained once from each donor. A note on this clone: The antigen is undetermined.

The authors reverse transcribed all of the isolated RNA, so sequencing captured expressed TCRB transcripts. The repertoire was sequenced with immunoSEQ multiplex PCR; TCRdb's copy has only in-frame clones and lacks some. Among around 280,000 clones listed, over 12% were seen once. Study findings and constraints: Shortening that was moderate but significant affected the TCRB CDR3s of Type 1 diabetes patients in all four CD4+ subsets.

The clonotype comes from a young man with type 1 diabetes. The sample taken for sequencing was naive CD4+ T cells from blood.

The CDR3 bases are TGTGCCTGGAAACTCAACCCCCGGTGGGTGGGGAGATACCAAGAGACCCAGTACTTC. Protein sequence: CAWKLNPRWVGRYQETQYF. The chain combines TRBV30 with TRBJ2-5, with a tentative D call TRBD2 (5 bases). Trimming stripped 4 bases from V and 0 bases from J, with 27 bases between. From germline, CDR1 is GTSNPN and CDR2 SVGIG (reference sequence). The CDR3 runs to 19 residues.